A selection of T cell receptor beta chains follows, all from one sample in a study of blood T cell repertoires in COVID-19. Using immunoSEQ multiplex PCR, the repertoire was profiled, and TCRdb retains in-frame clones only, with some absent. Of roughly 78,000 clones in the sample, more than 70% are singletons; the top ten hold roughly 13%. The sample consisted of peripheral blood. These receptors were collected from a man aged 50 to 59 with COVID-19, enrolled during active disease. Both conserved end residues are part of each CDR3.

j_call v_call cdr3_aa
TRBJ2-5 TRBV27 CASSPTRGSETQYF
TRBJ2-3 TRBV9 CASSVGAGERTDTQYF
TRBJ2-1 TRBV6-4 CASSDSPGSYNEQFF
TRBJ1-5 TRBV30 CAWSVGGPPGQPQHF
TRBJ1-2 TRBV30 CASWAINYGYTF
TRBJ2-7 TRBV29-1 CSGTKGGREQYF
TRBJ2-1 TRBV5-1 CASSFMLAGVSYNEQFF
TRBJ2-1 TRBV5-1 CASSLNGQRLDEQFF
TRBJ2-1 TRBV5-1 CASSMSTYNEQFF
TRBJ2-2 TRBV5-4 CASSMPGQGLDTGELFF
TRBJ1-2 TRBV6-6 CASSYSEYGYTF
TRBJ2-3 TRBV5-1 CASRSGTSGRRTDTQYF
TRBJ2-7 TRBV2 CASSDGTGAYEQYF
TRBJ1-2 TRBV28 CASSTGIGFYGYTF
TRBJ2-2 TRBV19 CASKGTPTGELFF
TRBJ1-3 TRBV18 CASSPLVLSGNTIYF
TRBJ1-1 TRBV9 CASSVVVGSPTEAFF
TRBJ2-3 TRBV23-1 CASSRGLAGGTDTQYF
TRBJ1-4 TRBV10-3 CAISPRSGANEKLFF
TRBJ2-7 TRBV3-1/TRBV3-2 CASSQLTSGRHEQYF
TRBJ2-7 TRBV4-1 CASSQEVRLAGIYEQYF
TRBJ1-1 TRBV29-1 CSVGGALGAEAFF
TRBJ2-5 TRBV6-6 CASRPVPGAGGETQYF
TRBJ2-7 TRBV5-6 CASSLLEGAGEQYF
TRBJ2-1 TRBV6-1 CASSEPLAGGPREQFF
TRBJ1-5 TRBV6-5 CASRQTVLQGPQHF
TRBJ2-2 TRBV18 CASSMKEAGELFF
TRBJ1-6 TRBV7-6 CASSVGTGGSPLHF
TRBJ2-5 TRBV18 CASSANIQETQYF
TRBJ2-7 TRBV6-6 CASSTQPVYEQYF
TRBJ2-1 TRBV5-4 CASSLDAGGYNEQFF
TRBJ2-3 TRBV30 CAWSRLAGRSTDTQYF
TRBJ2-1 TRBV5-1 CASSFRIQGRGFHNEQFF
TRBJ2-1 TRBV6-6 CASIDDRAIYNEQFF
TRBJ2-1 TRBV11-3 CASSFLASSYNEQFF
TRBJ2-7 TRBV9 CASSVGGGLSYEQYF
TRBJ2-1 TRBV24-1 CATSTLAGGNEQFF
TRBJ2-2 TRBV2 CASSESGANTGELFF
TRBJ2-7 TRBV6-2/TRBV6-3 CASSWGTYEQYF
TRBJ2-7 TRBV5-1 CASSLFLLAGTSGRAHYEQYF
TRBJ2-3 TRBV29-1 CSVWTSGTPITDTQYF
TRBJ1-5 TRBV7-9 CASSLGPTGNQPQHF
TRBJ2-2 TRBV13 CASSETGTSGTGELFF
TRBJ2-1 TRBV6-1 CASSGRQGGSYNEQFF
TRBJ2-1 TRBV2 CASSSKRAGGSRSYNEQFF
TRBJ2-2 TRBV11-2 CASSLAAGWELFF
TRBJ2-7 TRBV19 CASSMDHGRAGYEQYF
TRBJ2-5 TRBV5-1 CASSLLDPQETQYF
TRBJ2-2 TRBV19 CASSKGQLGTGELFF
TRBJ2-1 TRBV2 CASSSRGYEQFF
TRBJ2-2 TRBV6-5 CASSYSRVAELFF
TRBJ1-1 TRBV25-1 CASSVPKGQGAEAFF
TRBJ1-2 TRBV7-9 CASSSQTAYGYTF
TRBJ2-3 TRBV1 CTSSHGPWRGTDTQYF